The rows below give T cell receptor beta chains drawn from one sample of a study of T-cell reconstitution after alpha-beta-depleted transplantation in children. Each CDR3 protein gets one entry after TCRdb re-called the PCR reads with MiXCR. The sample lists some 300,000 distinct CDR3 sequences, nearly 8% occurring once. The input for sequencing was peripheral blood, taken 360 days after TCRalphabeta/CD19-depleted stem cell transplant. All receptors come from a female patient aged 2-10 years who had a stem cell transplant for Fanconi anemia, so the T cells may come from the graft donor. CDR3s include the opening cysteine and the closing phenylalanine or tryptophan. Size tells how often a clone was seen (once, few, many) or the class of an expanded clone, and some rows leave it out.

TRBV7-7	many	CASSPRQSSYNEQFF
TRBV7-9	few	CASSPTDLETQYF
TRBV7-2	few	CASSPSPMRGHQPQHF
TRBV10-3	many	CAISPGTDYNEQFF
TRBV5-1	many	CASSLVQQETQYF
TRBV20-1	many	CSAREGTSVSYEQYF
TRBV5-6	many	CASSRDGSSNQPQHF
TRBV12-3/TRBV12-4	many	CASSLKEGGQPQHF
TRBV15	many	CATSKGLVETQYF
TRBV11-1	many	CASSSIANGQRMNTEAFF
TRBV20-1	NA	CSGTTYLNTEAFF
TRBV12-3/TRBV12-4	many	CASSATRGEQFF
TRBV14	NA	CASSQARNTGELFF
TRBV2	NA	CASSEGSAEGSGNTIYF
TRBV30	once	CAWASTKVYSYEQYF
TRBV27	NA	CASSLPGRGTGELFF
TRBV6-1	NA	CASSPVPGPKTQYF
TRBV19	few	CASSGDRDTGELFF
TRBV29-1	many	CSVEAAGETQYF
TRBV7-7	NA	CASSLGSSGANVLTF